A single sample is the source of the 16 T cell receptor beta chains below, sequenced in a study of blood T cell repertoires in COVID-19. Data came from immunoSEQ multiplex PCR; TCRdb stores just in-frame clones and leaves some out. The sample has around 270,000 clones; approximately 89% are singletons. The material sequenced was PBMCs or T cells enriched from blood (not recorded which). The receptors originated from a woman aged 40 to 50 who had been exposed to COVID-19.

This clone has a single count. V usage is TRBV6-5 and J usage is TRBJ2-1, with TRBD1 matching 7 bases. Germline lookup yields CDR1 MNHEY and CDR2 SVGAGI. The CDR3 extends over 13 amino acids. V lost 10 bases and J lost 1; bases outside the gene matches: 4. CDR3 in DNA: TGTGCCATCGACAGGGTTTCCTACAATGAGCAGTTCTTC. Residues: CAIDRVSYNEQFF.

This clone was observed once. The chain recombines TRBV4-1 with TRBJ1-5, with 10 nucleotides matching TRBD1. J was trimmed by 4 bases and V by 0 bases; bases with no gene match: 3. The CDR3 runs 16 residues. Germline V gene sequence: CDR1 MGHRA, CDR2 YSYEKL. CDR3 region: CASSQEPGQGNQPQHF. The CDR3 coding sequence is TGCGCCAGCAGCCAAGAGCCGGGACAGGGGAATCAGCCCCAGCATTTT.

A word on this clone: An end of the junction does not agree with germline; a read error may underlie this. V is TRBV5-1 and J is TRBJ1-1; D is ambiguous. This CDR3 contains 13 residues. Germline V CDR1 and CDR2: SGHRS, YFSETQ. The CDR3 loop reads CASSFRRDTEAFF. The CDR3 coding sequence is TGTGCCAGCAGCTTTCGTCGGGACACTGAAGCTTTCTTT.

The chain has TRBV3-1 (or the pseudogene TRBV3-2) and TRBJ1-1, with 8 bases matching TRBD1. Germline CDR1 is LGHDT and CDR2 is YNNKEL (reference sequence). J was trimmed by 0 bases and V by 2 bases; bases with no gene match: 2. The CDR3 totals 15 residues. The CDR3 nucleotides are TGTGCCAGCAGCCAAAGACAGGGGATGAACACTGAAGCTTTCTTT. Its translation is CASSQRQGMNTEAFF.

The chain employs TRBV5-4 and TRBJ1-2, with D tentatively TRBD1 (5 bases). The CDR3 consists of 16 residues. Germline-derived CDR1 and CDR2 are SGHNT and YYREEE (reference sequence). Between the trimmed V and J ends, which lost 3 bases and 5 bases, there was a span of 20 bases. CDR3 sequence reads: CASSSRLQEVVYGYTF. The CDR3 nucleotides are TGTGCCAGCAGCTCCCGCTTACAGGAAGTCGTATATGGCTACACCTTC.

The CDR3 sequence is CASSSPGTVYF. The CDR3 DNA is TGTGCCAGCAGCTCGCCTGGGACAGTTTACTTC. J is TRBJ2-7 and V is TRBV28, with TRBD1 matching over 7 bases. V was pared by 6 bases and J by 13 bases, with 9 bases of the junction left unmatched. Germline values: CDR1 MDHEN, CDR2 SYDVKM. The CDR3 is made up of 11 amino acids.

The V and J genes are TRBV3-1 (or the pseudogene TRBV3-2) and TRBJ2-2; 7 nucleotides line up with TRBD1. The CDR3 is made up of 16 amino acids. The junction had 9 bases not matched to a gene; V was cut back by 3 bases and J by 5 bases. Germline CDR1 reads LGHDT; CDR2 reads YNNKEL (reference sequence). CDR3 region: CASSQRTGIRTGELFF. CDR3 in DNA: TGTGCCAGCAGCCAGAGGACAGGAATTAGAACCGGGGAGCTGTTTTTT.

V is TRBV28 and J is TRBJ2-2; the D gene is possibly TRBD2 (6 bases). Germline assignment: CDR1 MDHEN and CDR2 SYDVKM. This CDR3 spans 15 amino acids. V shed 2 bases and J shed 5 bases, with 12 bases lying between them. The DNA of the CDR3 is TGTGCCAGCAGTTTAGTAGGGGCGGGGACCGGGGAGCTGTTTTTT. As protein: CASSLVGAGTGELFF.

V usage is TRBV12-3 or TRBV12-4 and J usage is TRBJ2-7; D might be TRBD1 (6 bases). CDR3 length: 13 amino acids. Trimming shortened V by 4 bases and J by 5 bases, and 12 bases separated the two germline ends. For the CDR3, the DNA is TGTGCCAGCAGTTCACAGGGAGTCCACGAGCAGTACGTC. Amino acids: CASSSQGVHEQYV.

The rearrangement joins TRBV13 to TRBJ1-4; D may be TRBD1 (6 bases). The CDR3 totals 16 residues. V was clipped by 5 bases and J by 8 bases, with 21 bases between them. The germline CDR1 and CDR2 sequences are PRHDT and FYEKMQ (reference sequence). CDR3 region: CASSKAKQGGGEKLFF. As DNA, the CDR3 is TGTGCCAGCAGCAAAGCCAAACAGGGAGGGGGGGAAAAACTGTTTTTT.

The chain employs TRBV9 and TRBJ1-3, with TRBD1 as a possible D gene (5 bases). Trimming took off 0 bases at V and 2 bases at J, with 9 bases between the two ends. Germline assignment: CDR1 SGDLS and CDR2 YYNGEE. The CDR3 length is 15 residues. The DNA for the CDR3 is TGTGCCAGCAGCGTAGAGGTCAGGGCTGGAAACACCATATATTTT. Translating gives CASSVEVRAGNTIYF.

The V call is TRBV6-5, the J call TRBJ1-4; TRBD1 matches 9 bases. V dropped 4 bases and J dropped 7; count of bases not matched to a gene: 7. Germline V gene data show CDR1 as MNHEY and CDR2 as SVGAGI. This CDR3 region has 15 residues. CDR3 sequence reads: CASSSQQGAGEKLFF. The CDR3 nucleotides read TGTGCCAGCAGTTCCCAACAGGGGGCTGGTGAAAAACTGTTTTTT.

The chain joins TRBV28 to TRBJ2-2; the D gene is possibly TRBD1 (6 bases). Germline CDR1 reads MDHEN; CDR2 reads SYDVKM. The CDR3 contains 15 residues. The germline V and J ends were trimmed by 8 bases and 6 bases, with 19 bases remaining between them. The CDR3 DNA is TGTGCCAGCCGCGAAAACAGGGTCCTACCCGGGGAGCTGTTTTTT. Translated: CASRENRVLPGELFF.

This chain links TRBV19 with TRBJ2-1, with 9 positions matching TRBD2. Trimming removed 0 bases from V and 9 bases from J; junction bases left unmatched: 12. The germline CDR1 and CDR2 sequences are LNHDA and SQIVND (reference sequence). CDR3 length: 17 amino acids. The CDR3 bases are TGTGCCAGTAGTATAGAAAGTAATAGCGGGAGAAGGGTTGAGCAGTTCTTC. Its protein product is CASSIESNSGRRVEQFF.

V usage is TRBV9 and J usage is TRBJ1-3; no definite D call. V lost 0 bases and J lost 1, with 11 bases in between. In germline, CDR1 is SGDLS, CDR2 YYNGEE. The CDR3 has 16 residues. The CDR3 reads CASSVGPTRSGNTIYF. In nucleotides, the CDR3 is TGTGCCAGCAGCGTAGGGCCCACTAGATCTGGAAACACCATATATTTT. Full variable domain (outside the CDR3, taken from reference TRBV9 and TRBJ1-3): DSGVTQTPKHLITATGQRVTLRCSPRSGDLSVYWYQQSLDQGLQFLIQYYNGEERAKGNILERFSAQQFPDLHSELNLSSLELGDSALYFCASSVGPTRSGNTIYFGEGSWLTVV.

This clone has only one observation. This chain links TRBV27 with TRBJ1-2, with D perhaps matching TRBD1 (5 bases). The CDR3 has 13 amino acids. Germline V gives CDR1 MNHEY, CDR2 SMNVEV (reference sequence). Deletions cut 3 bases from V and 5 bases from J, with 10 bases between. CDR3 sequence reads: CASSLLGQYGYTF. CDR3 DNA: TGTGCCAGCAGTTTGCTCGGACAATATGGCTACACCTTC.